This T cell receptor (beta chain) stems from a study of response to subunit inactivated influenza vaccine. Study-level results: That few new T cells are recruited by each seasonal influenza vaccination was the authors' suggestion.

TCRdb ran MiXCR on the RT-PCR reads and lists one entry per CDR3 protein. The data show about 500,000 distinct CDR3 sequences, approximately 17% seen once. A few counts support this clonotype. What it binds is unknown. CDR3 size: 15 residues. The trim removed 3 bases at V and 3 bases at J, leaving 8 bases unmatched. CDR1 and CDR2 (germline): DFQATT, SNEGSKA (reference sequence). The source material was CD4+ T cells sorted from PBMCs, sampled roughly 24 months after vaccination. V gene TRBV20-1 combines with J gene TRBJ2-1, with TRBD1 identical over 7 bases. The receptor comes from a man between 50 and 69 years old who received an inactivated influenza vaccine. DNA for the CDR3: TGCAGTGCTAGGAGGGGCACAGGGGTCTACAATGAGCAGTTCTTC. This codes for CSARRGTGVYNEQFF.